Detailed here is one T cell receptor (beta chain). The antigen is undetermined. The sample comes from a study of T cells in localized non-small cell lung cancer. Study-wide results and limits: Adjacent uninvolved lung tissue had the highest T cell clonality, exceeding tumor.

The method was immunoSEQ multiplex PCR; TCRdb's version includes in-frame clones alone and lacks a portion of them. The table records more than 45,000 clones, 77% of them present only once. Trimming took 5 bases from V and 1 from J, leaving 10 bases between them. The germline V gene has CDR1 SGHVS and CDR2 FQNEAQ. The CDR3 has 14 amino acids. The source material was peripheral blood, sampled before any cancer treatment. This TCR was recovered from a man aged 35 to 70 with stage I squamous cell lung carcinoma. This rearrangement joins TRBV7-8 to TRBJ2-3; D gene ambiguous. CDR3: CASSPLIRTDTQYF. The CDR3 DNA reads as TGTGCCAGCAGCCCTCTTATCCGCACAGATACGCAGTATTTT.